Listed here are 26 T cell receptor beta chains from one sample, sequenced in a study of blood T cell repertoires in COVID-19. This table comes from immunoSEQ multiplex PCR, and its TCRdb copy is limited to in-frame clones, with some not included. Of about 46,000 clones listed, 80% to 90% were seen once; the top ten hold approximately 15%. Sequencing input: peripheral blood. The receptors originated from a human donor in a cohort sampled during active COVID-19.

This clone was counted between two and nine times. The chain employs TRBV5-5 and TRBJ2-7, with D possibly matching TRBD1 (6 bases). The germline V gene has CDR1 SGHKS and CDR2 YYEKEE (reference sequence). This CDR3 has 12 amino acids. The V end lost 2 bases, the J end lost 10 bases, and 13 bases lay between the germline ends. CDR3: CASSFGQKPQYF. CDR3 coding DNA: TGTGCCAGCAGCTTTGGACAGAAACCACAGTACTTC.

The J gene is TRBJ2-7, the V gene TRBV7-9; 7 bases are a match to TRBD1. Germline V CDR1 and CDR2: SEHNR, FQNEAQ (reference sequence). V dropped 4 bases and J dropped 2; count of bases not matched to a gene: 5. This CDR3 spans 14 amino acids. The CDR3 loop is CASSSDRVPYEQYF. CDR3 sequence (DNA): TGTGCCAGCAGCTCAGACAGGGTCCCCTACGAGCAGTACTTC.

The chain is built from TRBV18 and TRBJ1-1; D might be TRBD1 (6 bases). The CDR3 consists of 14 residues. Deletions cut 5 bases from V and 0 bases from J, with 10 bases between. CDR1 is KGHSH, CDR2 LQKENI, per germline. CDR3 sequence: CASSLQGMNTEAFF. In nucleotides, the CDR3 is TGTGCCAGCTCATTACAGGGAATGAACACTGAAGCTTTCTTT. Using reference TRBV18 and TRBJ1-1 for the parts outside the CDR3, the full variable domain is NAGVMQNPRHLVRRRGQEARLRCSPMKGHSHVYWYRQLPEEGLKFMVYLQKENIIDESGMPKERFSAEFPKEGPSILRIQQVVRGDSAAYFCASSLQGMNTEAFFGQGTRLTVV.

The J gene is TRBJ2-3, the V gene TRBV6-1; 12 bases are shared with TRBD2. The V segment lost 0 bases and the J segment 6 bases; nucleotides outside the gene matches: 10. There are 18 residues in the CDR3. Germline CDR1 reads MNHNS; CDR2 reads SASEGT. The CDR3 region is CASSEAIRTSGVADTQYF. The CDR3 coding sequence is TGTGCCAGCAGTGAAGCTATAAGGACTAGCGGGGTCGCGGATACGCAGTATTTT.

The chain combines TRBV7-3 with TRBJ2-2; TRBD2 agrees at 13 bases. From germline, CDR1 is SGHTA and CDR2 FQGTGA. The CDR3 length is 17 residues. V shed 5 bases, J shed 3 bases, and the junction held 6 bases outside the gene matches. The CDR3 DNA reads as TGTGCCAGCAGCCTCCACGGACTAGCGGGGGACACCGGGGAGCTGTTTTTT. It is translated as CASSLHGLAGDTGELFF.

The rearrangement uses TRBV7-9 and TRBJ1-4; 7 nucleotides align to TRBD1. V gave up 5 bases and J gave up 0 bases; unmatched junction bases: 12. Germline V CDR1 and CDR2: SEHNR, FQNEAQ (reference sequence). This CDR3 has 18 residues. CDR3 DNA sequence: TGTGCCAGCAGCACCCGGGACAGCGAAGTTGCAACTAATGAAAAACTGTTTTTT. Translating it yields CASSTRDSEVATNEKLFF.

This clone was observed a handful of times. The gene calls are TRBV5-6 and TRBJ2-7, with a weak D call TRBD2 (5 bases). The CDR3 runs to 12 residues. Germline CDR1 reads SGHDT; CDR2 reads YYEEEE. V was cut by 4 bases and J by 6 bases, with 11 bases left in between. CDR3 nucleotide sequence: TGTGCCAGCAGCCTAGTCCGGGGCGAGCAGTACTTC. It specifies CASSLVRGEQYF.

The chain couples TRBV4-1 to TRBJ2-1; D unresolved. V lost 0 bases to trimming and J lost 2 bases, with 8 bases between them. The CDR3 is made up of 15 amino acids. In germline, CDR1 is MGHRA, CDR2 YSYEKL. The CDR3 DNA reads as TGCGCCAGCAGCCAAGAATGGGCCGCCTACAATGAGCAGTTCTTC. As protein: CASSQEWAAYNEQFF.

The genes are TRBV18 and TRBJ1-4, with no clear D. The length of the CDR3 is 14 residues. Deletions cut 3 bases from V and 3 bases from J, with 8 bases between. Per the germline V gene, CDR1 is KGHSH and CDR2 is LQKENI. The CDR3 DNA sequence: TGTGCCAGCTCACCGGCAGTGGCTAATGAAAAACTGTTTTTT. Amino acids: CASSPAVANEKLFF.

The CDR3 DNA follows: TGTGCCAGCAGCGTAAGCGGGGTAAGCTCCTACAATGAGCAGTTCTTC. Encoded protein: CASSVSGVSSYNEQFF. The V and J genes are TRBV9 and TRBJ2-1; 7 positions match TRBD2. Germline V gives CDR1 SGDLS, CDR2 YYNGEE. This CDR3 contains 16 residues. Germline trimming cut 1 base from V and 0 bases from J; bases unmatched to any gene: 4.

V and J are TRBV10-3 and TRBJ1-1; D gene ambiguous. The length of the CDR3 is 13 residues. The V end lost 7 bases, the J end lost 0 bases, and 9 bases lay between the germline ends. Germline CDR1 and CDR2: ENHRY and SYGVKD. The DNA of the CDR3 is TGTGCCATCATGCGGAACATGAACACTGAAGCTTTCTTT. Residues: CAIMRNMNTEAFF.

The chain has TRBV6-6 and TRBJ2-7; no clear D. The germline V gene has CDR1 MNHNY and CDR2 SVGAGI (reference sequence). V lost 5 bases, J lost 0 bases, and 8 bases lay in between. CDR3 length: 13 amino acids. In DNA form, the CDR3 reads TGTGCCAGCAGTGCAGTTTACTCCTACGAGCAGTACTTC. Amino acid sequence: CASSAVYSYEQYF.

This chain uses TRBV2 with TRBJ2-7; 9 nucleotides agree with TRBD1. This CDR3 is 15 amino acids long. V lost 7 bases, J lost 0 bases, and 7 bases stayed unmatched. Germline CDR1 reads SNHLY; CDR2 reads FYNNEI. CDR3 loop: CASIQGTGSSYEQYF. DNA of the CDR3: TGTGCCAGCATCCAAGGGACAGGGAGCTCCTACGAGCAGTACTTC.

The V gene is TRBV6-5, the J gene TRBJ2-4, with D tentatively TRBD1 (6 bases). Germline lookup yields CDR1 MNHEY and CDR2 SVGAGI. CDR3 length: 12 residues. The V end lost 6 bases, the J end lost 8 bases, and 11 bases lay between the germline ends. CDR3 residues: CASSRGWDIQYF. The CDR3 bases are TGTGCCAGCAGCAGGGGCTGGGACATTCAGTACTTC.

The CDR3 bases are TGTGCCACCAGCAGAGATCGCGGGGGTGGAGGTGGCTACACCTTC. It specifies CATSRDRGGGGGYTF. The rearrangement links TRBV15 to TRBJ1-2, with a weak D call TRBD1 (5 bases). The CDR3 covers 15 residues. Germline CDR1 reads LNHNV; CDR2 reads YYDKDF (reference sequence). V was clipped by 0 bases and J by 7 bases, with 15 bases between them.

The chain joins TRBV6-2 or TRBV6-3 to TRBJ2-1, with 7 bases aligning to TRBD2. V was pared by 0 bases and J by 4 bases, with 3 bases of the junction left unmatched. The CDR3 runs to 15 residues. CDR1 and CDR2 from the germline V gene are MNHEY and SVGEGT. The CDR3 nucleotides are TGTGCCAGCAGTTACTCGGGGCGGGAGTACAATGAGCAGTTCTTC. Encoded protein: CASSYSGREYNEQFF.

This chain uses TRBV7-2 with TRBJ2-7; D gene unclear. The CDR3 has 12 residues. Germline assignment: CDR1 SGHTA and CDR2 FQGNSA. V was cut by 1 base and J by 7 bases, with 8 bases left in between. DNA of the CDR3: TGTGCCAGCAGCTTAGTCTCCCGGGAGCAGTACTTC. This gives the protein CASSLVSREQYF.

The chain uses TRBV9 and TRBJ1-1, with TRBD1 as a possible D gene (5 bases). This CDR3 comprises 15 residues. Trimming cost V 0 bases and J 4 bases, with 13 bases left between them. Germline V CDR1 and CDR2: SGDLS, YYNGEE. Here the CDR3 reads CASSVGKGSGTEAFF. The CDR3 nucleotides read TGTGCCAGCAGCGTAGGGAAGGGGTCGGGCACTGAAGCTTTCTTT.

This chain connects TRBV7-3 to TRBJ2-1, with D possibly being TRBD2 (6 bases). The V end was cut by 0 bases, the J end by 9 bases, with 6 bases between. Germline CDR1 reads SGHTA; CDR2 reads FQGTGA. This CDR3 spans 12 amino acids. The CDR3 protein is CASSLTRGEQFF. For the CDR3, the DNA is TGTGCCAGCAGCTTAACGCGGGGTGAGCAGTTCTTC.

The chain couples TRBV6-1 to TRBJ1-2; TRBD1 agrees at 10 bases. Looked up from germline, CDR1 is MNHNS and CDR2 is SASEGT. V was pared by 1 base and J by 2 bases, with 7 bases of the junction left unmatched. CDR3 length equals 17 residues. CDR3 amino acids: CASSEERDRGYNYGYTF. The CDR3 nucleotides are TGTGCCAGCAGTGAAGAGCGGGACAGGGGTTACAACTATGGCTACACCTTC.

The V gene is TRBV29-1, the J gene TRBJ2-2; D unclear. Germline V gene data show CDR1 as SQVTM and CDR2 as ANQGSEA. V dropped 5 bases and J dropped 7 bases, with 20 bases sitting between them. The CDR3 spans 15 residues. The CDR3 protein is CSVRGLADGSGELFF. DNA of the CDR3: TGCAGCGTTAGAGGCTTGGCCGATGGTAGCGGGGAGCTGTTTTTT.

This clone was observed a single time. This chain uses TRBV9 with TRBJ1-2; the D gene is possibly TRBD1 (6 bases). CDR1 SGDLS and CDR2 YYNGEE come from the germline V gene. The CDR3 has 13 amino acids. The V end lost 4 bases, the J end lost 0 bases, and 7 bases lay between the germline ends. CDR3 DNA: TGTGCCAGCAGCAGGGGGACTAACTATGGCTACACCTTC. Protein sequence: CASSRGTNYGYTF.

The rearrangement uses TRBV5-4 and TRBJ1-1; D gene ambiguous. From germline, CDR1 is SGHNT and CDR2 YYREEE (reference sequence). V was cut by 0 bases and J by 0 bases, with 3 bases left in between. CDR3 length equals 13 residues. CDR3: CASSLALNTEAFF. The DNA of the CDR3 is TGTGCCAGCAGCTTGGCGTTGAACACTGAAGCTTTCTTT.

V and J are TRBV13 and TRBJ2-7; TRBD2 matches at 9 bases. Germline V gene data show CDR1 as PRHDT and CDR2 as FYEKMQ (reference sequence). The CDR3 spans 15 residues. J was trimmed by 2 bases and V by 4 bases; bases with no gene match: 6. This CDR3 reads CASSWTAGGPYEQYF. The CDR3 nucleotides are TGTGCCAGCAGCTGGACGGCGGGAGGGCCCTACGAGCAGTACTTC.

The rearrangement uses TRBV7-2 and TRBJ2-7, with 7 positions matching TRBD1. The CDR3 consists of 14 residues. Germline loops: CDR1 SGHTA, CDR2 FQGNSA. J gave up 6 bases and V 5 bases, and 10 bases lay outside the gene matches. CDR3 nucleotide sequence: TGTGCCAGCAGCGCTCGACAGGGAGCGACCGAGCAGTACTTC. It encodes CASSARQGATEQYF.

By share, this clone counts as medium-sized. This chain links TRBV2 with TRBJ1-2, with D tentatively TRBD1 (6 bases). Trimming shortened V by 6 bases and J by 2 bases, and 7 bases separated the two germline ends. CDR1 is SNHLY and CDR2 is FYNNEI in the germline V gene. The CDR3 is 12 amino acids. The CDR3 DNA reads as TGTGCCAGCAGAGGACAGAACTATGGCTACACCTTC. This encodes CASRGQNYGYTF. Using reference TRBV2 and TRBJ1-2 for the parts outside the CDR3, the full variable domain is EPEVTQTPSHQVTQMGQEVILRCVPISNHLYFYWYRQILGQKVEFLVSFYNNEISEKSEIFDDQFSVERPDGSNFTLKIRSTKLEDSAMYFCASRGQNYGYTFGSGTRLTVV.